The entry that follows covers one T cell receptor beta chain sequence. Its recognized antigen is unknown. No per-base quality is available; no much larger clone lies one base away. TCRbeta CDR3 regions were amplified from genomic DNA by means of the immunoSEQ Assay, a bias-controlled multiplex PCR. On the study's bioinformatics: Nucleated cell counts per sample were estimated from amplification of reference gene primers within the assay. To quantify the absolute abundance of each unique TCRbeta CDR3 rearrangement, sequence reads were collapsed and filtered. For each sample, productive Simpson clonality was calculated by taking the square root of Simpson's diversity index across productive rearrangements. The immuneACCESS repertoire file appears here via TCRdb, limited to in-frame rearrangements. These files lack a portion of the clones; in checked studies, under half of the deficit traces to unresolved V genes, and the cause of the others is not known. V, J and clone size are those of that table, while D and trimming were read from the DNA. This sample comprises about 100,000 clones, 80% of them detected only once. The ten top clones hold roughly 29% of the sample.

Whole blood was collected in K2EDTA tubes by collaborating institutions according to the institutions' own protocols. Collaborator samples were shipped for TCRbeta analysis as frozen whole blood, isolated PBMCs, or DNA extracted from either sample type. The sample belongs to a study of blood T cell repertoires in COVID-19 (dated by TCRdb to between 2020 and 2021). Broadly, across the study: Samples from collaborators originated in the United States, Italy and Spain and spanned both the acute and convalescent phases of COVID-19. The prospective study material was composed of cDNA or gDNA derived from T cells, B-cell-depleted T cells, or PBMCs. The sample metadata nearly always contained a de-identified subject ID, COVID-19 status, age in years and sex. Where HLA class I and class II types were available, the types were taken from metadata supplied by the sample provider, not from assay-based typing. A freely available public database, intended as a resource for researchers studying the immune response to SARS-CoV-2, is where the repertoires were released. Subjects who had been exposed to COVID-19, were actively infected with it, or had recovered from it provided the deeply sampled blood TCRbeta repertoires that made up the dataset. Samples were obtained from the ongoing ImmuneRACE study (first 160 participants) and from approximately 1,200 subjects provided by 6 global collaborators.

What the work shows at the level of the full study, not this receptor alone: The amount of clinical and demographic metadata varied by source and participant and was provided uncurated.

This sequence originates from a man aged 70-80 years with active or convalescent COVID-19. Material for sequencing was peripheral blood.

The CDR3 protein sequence reads: CASSPLPEFSGNTIYF. The sequenced DNA: TGTGCCAGCAGCCCCCTGCCGGAGTTCTCTGGAAACACCATATATTTT. The rearrangement joined TRBV7-9 to TRBJ1-3; no confident D gene assignment can be made. The trim is 5 bases for V and 0 bases for J, with a gap of 14 bases between the germline ends. The germline V gene (reference sequence) gives CDR1 as SEHNR and CDR2 as FQNEAQ. The CDR3 starts with the cysteine, ends with the phenylalanine, and has 16 residues. Solely the CDR3 DNA is kept, with 48 bases framed from the first base.